This T cell receptor beta chain is from a study of vaccination and CD4 T cells after COVID-19. On this clonotype: Antigen specificity is unknown.

CDR1 is MDHEN, CDR2 SYDVKM, per germline. With 7 bases removed from V and 8 bases from J, the gap between germline ends came to 17 bases. This CDR3 is 13 amino acids long. Treatment specified: roughly ten-day PBMC culture with coronavirus spike peptide pools or control peptides (ViraFEST assay). By negative selection, CD4+ T cells were isolated once culture had run for nine to ten days. Oncomine TCR Beta short-read sequencing was applied to DNA from cultured CD4+ T cells. A single record per CDR3 protein comes from TCRdb applying MiXCR to the PCR reads. The table records roughly 14,000 distinct CDR3 sequences, over 45% of them present only once.

This receptor was identified in a human donor who had recovered from COVID-19. The sample consisted of CD4+ T cells from blood, cultured in vitro. The chain is built from TRBV28 and TRBJ1-2; maybe TRBD1 (5 bases). The CDR3 DNA sequence: TGTGCCAGCAAAGGGGCGGATTTTTGGGGCTACACCTTC. It specifies CASKGADFWGYTF.